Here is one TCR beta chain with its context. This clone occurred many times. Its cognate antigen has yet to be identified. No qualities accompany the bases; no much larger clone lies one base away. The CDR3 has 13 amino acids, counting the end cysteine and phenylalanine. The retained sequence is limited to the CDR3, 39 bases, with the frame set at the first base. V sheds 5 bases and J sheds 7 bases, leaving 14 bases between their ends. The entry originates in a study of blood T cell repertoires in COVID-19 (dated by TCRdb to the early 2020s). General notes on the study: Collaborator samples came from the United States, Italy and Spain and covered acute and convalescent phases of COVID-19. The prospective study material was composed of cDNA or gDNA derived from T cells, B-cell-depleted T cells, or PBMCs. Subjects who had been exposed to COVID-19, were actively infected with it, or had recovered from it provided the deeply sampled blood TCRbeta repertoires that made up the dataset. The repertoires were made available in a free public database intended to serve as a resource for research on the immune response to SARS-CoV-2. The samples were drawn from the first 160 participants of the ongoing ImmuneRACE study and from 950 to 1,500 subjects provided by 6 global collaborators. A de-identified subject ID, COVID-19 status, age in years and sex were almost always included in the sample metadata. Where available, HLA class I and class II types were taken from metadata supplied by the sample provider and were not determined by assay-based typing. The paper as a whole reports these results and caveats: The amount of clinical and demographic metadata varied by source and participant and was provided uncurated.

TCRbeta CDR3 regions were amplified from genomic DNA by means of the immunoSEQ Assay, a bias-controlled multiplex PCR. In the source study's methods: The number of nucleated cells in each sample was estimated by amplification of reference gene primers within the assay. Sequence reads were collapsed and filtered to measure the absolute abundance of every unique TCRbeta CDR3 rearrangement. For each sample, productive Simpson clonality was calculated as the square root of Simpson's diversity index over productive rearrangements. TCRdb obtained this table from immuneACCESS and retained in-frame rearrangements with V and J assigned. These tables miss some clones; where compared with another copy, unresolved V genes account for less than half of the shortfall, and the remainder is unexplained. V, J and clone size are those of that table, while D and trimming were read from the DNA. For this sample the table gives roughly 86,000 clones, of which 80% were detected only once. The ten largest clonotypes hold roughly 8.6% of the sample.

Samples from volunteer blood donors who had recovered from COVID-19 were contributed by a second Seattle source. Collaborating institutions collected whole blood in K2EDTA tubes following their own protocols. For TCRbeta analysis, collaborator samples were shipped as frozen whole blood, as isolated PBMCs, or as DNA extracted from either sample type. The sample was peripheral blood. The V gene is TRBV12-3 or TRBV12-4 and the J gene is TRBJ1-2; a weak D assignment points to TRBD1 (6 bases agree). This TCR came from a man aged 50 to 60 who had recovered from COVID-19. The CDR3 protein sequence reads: CASSTGIRRGYTF. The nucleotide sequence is TGTGCCAGCAGTACAGGGATAAGGCGTGGCTACACCTTC.